The entry below describes one T cell receptor (beta chain). These data belong to a study of cytomegalovirus exposure and HLA in healthy donors. Germline V gene data show CDR1 as WNHNN and CDR2 as SYGVQD (reference sequence). There are 14 residues in the CDR3. V was pared by 6 bases and J by 8 bases, with 17 bases between. Use of 60 Vbeta and 13 Jbeta primers characterized the PCR. Sequencing used immunoSEQ multiplex PCR; TCRdb keeps in-frame clones, though not all of them. The table lists some 63,000 clones, 80% of them singletons. This sequence originates from a woman aged 40 to 49 in good health and CMV-seronegative. The specimen was PBMCs. The gene calls are TRBV10-1 and TRBJ2-4; possibly TRBD1 for D (7 bases). CDR3 sequence: CASRTGEVPDIQYF. CDR3 coding DNA: TGCGCCAGCAGAACAGGGGAGGTACCGGACATTCAGTACTTC.